Listed below are T cell receptor beta chains from one sample, sequenced in a study of blood T cells in healthy people across ages. TCRdb re-called the 5' RACE reads with MiXCR, one entry per CDR3 protein. In the table there are 1.5 million to 2 million distinct CDR3 sequences, 40% to 55% of which are singletons. The source material was blood. These receptors were obtained from a woman in her thirties or forties in good health. Each CDR3 is given with its conserved first and last residue. Each record gives: CDR3 protein, CDR3 DNA, J gene, clone size, V gene, D gene. D genes are given only for firm matches. Clone sizes are given selectively: once, few, many, or a class where the clone is expanded.

CASSQGGDIYNEQFF,TGTGCCAGCAGCCAAGGAGGGGACATCTACAATGAGCAGTTCTTC,TRBJ2-1,NA,TRBV3-1,NA
CATSDGTFSGANEQFF,TGTGCCACCAGTGATGGGACTTTTTCCGGTGCCAATGAGCAGTTCTTC,TRBJ2-1,NA,TRBV24-1,NA
CASSQGLIYNEQFF,TGCGCCAGCAGCCAAGGGCTAATCTACAATGAGCAGTTCTTC,TRBJ2-1,many,TRBV4-3,NA
CASSPALTNTYEQYF,TGTGCCAGTAGCCCCGCCTTGACAAATACCTACGAGCAGTACTTC,TRBJ2-7,NA,TRBV19,NA
CASSGAGWSYNEQFF,TGCGCCAGCAGCGGGGCGGGGTGGTCCTACAATGAGCAGTTCTTC,TRBJ2-1,few,TRBV5-1,NA
CSVEDRQESNYGYTF,TGCAGCGTTGAAGATCGACAGGAATCCAACTATGGCTACACCTTC,TRBJ1-2,few,TRBV29-1,NA
CASSQEVVIAGGFYNEQYF,TGTGCCAGCAGCCAAGAAGTGGTAATAGCGGGGGGATTCTACAATGAGCAGTACTTC,TRBJ2-5,NA,TRBV4-2,TRBD2
CSARVREREQYF,TGCAGTGCTAGAGTCAGGGAACGCGAGCAGTACTTC,TRBJ2-7,few,TRBV20-1,NA
CASSYRWTSGQETQYF,TGTGCCAGCAGTTACAGGTGGACTAGCGGCCAAGAGACCCAGTACTTC,TRBJ2-5,few,TRBV6-5,TRBD2
CASSENSVRYNTEAFF,TGTGCCAGCTCCGAGAACAGCGTGCGGTATAACACTGAAGCTTTCTTT,TRBJ1-1,NA,TRBV18,NA
CASSLASQGYGYTF,TGTGCCAGCAGCTTAGCGTCACAGGGGTATGGCTACACCTTC,TRBJ1-2,few,TRBV7-2,TRBD1
CASSQADFPKSNLHF,TGTGCCAGCAGCCAAGCTGATTTTCCTAAATCTAACCTCCACTTT,TRBJ1-6,NA,TRBV4-2,NA
CASSDPQQGEVHEQYF,TGTGCCAGCAGTGACCCCCAGCAGGGGGAAGTCCACGAGCAGTACTTC,TRBJ2-7,NA,TRBV2,TRBD1
CASSFGTPGQPQHF,TGTGCCAGCAGTTTTGGCACCCCGGGGCAGCCCCAGCATTTT,TRBJ1-5,NA,TRBV27,NA
CASSHLTGGFEQFF,TGTGCCAGCAGCCACCTGACAGGGGGATTTGAGCAGTTCTTC,TRBJ2-1,few,TRBV4-2,TRBD1
CASSPSRTPGGEQYF,TGTGCCAGCAGTCCATCTAGGACACCCGGGGGGGAGCAGTACTTC,TRBJ2-7,few,TRBV7-2,TRBD2
CSAKIAGASDTQYF,TGCAGTGCCAAAATAGCGGGGGCCTCAGATACGCAGTATTTT,TRBJ2-3,NA,TRBV20-1,TRBD2
CASSLESGTSTDTQYF,TGTGCCAGCAGCTTAGAGTCAGGGACTAGCACAGATACGCAGTATTTT,TRBJ2-3,once,TRBV7-2,NA
CASSQGTGVRETQYF,TGTGCCAGCAGCCAAGGAACAGGGGTCCGAGAGACCCAGTACTTC,TRBJ2-5,NA,TRBV4-2,TRBD1
CSARDPATPSTDTQYF,TGCAGTGCTAGAGATCCGGCCACCCCTAGCACAGATACGCAGTATTTT,TRBJ2-3,NA,TRBV20-1,NA
CASSVAGGGTYEQYF,TGTGCCAGCAGCGTAGCCGGGGGGGGCACCTACGAGCAGTACTTC,TRBJ2-7,NA,TRBV9,TRBD2
CASSFRQIEGYEQYF,TGTGCCAGCAGTTTCAGACAGATCGAAGGCTACGAGCAGTACTTC,TRBJ2-7,few,TRBV28,NA
CASGRSSSGGQETQYF,TGTGCCAGCGGCAGGTCGTCTAGCGGGGGGCAAGAGACCCAGTACTTC,TRBJ2-5,NA,TRBV6-1,TRBD2
CSARATIEEKLFF,TGCAGTGCTAGAGCGACAATAGAAGAAAAACTGTTTTTT,TRBJ1-4,NA,TRBV20-1,NA
CSASSPVGYNQPQHF,TGCAGTGCTAGTAGCCCGGTGGGCTACAATCAGCCCCAGCATTTT,TRBJ1-5,NA,TRBV20-1,NA
CASSPVTGGASYEQYF,TGTGCCAGCAGCCCAGTGACAGGGGGCGCTTCCTACGAGCAGTACTTC,TRBJ2-7,few,TRBV7-9,TRBD1
CASSLALPGTPIYNEQYF,TGTGCCAGCAGCTTAGCGCTCCCAGGGACCCCCATATACAATGAGCAGTACTTC,TRBJ2-7,NA,TRBV7-6,NA
CASSQVALGYEQYF,TGCGCCAGCAGCCAAGTGGCCTTAGGCTACGAGCAGTACTTC,TRBJ2-7,few,TRBV4-1,NA
CASSLAPSEGETQYF,TGTGCCAGCAGCTTAGCCCCTAGCGAAGGAGAGACCCAGTACTTC,TRBJ2-5,few,TRBV7-3,NA
CASRYTGSSGANVLTF,TGTGCCAGCAGATACACAGGGAGCTCTGGGGCCAACGTCCTGACTTTC,TRBJ2-6,NA,TRBV28,NA
CASSLSGASEQFF,TGTGCCAGCAGCTTATCGGGAGCGAGTGAGCAGTTCTTC,TRBJ2-1,NA,TRBV7-2,NA
CSAGKEEVETQYF,TGCAGTGCCGGGAAAGAGGAGGTAGAGACCCAGTACTTC,TRBJ2-5,few,TRBV20-1,NA
CAIRGTGELYGYTF,TGTGCCATCAGGGGAACAGGGGAATTATATGGCTACACCTTC,TRBJ1-2,NA,TRBV10-3,TRBD1
CASSQPGQGYGYTF,TGCGCCAGCAGCCAACCGGGACAGGGGTATGGCTACACCTTC,TRBJ1-2,many,TRBV4-1,TRBD1
CASSQDLAGGIYEQYF,TGTGCCAGCAGCCAAGATCTTGCCGGAGGGATCTACGAGCAGTACTTC,TRBJ2-7,NA,TRBV3-1,NA
CASSPAGGTGNQPQHF,TGTGCCAGCAGTCCCGCTGGGGGAACAGGCAATCAGCCCCAGCATTTT,TRBJ1-5,NA,TRBV12-3/TRBV12-4,NA
CASSQDGDIYGYTF,TGCGCCAGCAGCCAAGATGGAGACATCTATGGCTACACCTTC,TRBJ1-2,NA,TRBV4-3,NA
CASSLWAQGHGNEKLFF,TGTGCCAGCAGTTTATGGGCCCAGGGGCATGGTAATGAAAAACTGTTTTTT,TRBJ1-4,NA,TRBV27,NA
CASRPSGGANEQFF,TGTGCCAGCAGGCCTAGCGGGGGGGCCAATGAGCAGTTCTTC,TRBJ2-1,many,TRBV6-6,TRBD2
CASSQETGIDTEAFF,TGCGCCAGCAGCCAAGAGACAGGGATAGACACTGAAGCTTTCTTT,TRBJ1-1,NA,TRBV4-3,TRBD1
CASSVQGGGGAETQYF,TGTGCCAGCAGCGTTCAGGGCGGCGGAGGCGCCGAGACCCAGTACTTC,TRBJ2-5,few,TRBV9,NA
CASSYWVSDSPLHF,TGTGCCAGCAGTTACTGGGTTTCTGATTCACCCCTCCACTTT,TRBJ1-6,NA,TRBV6-6,NA
CAIRGDRDYEQFF,TGTGCCATCAGAGGGGACAGGGACTACGAGCAGTTCTTC,TRBJ2-1,NA,TRBV10-3,TRBD1
CASRGQPGGGQYF,TGTGCCAGCAGAGGACAGCCGGGTGGGGGGCAGTACTTC,TRBJ2-7,many,TRBV25-1,NA
CASSLTSDEQFF,TGTGCCAGCAGCTTAACGTCCGATGAGCAGTTCTTC,TRBJ2-1,NA,TRBV7-3,NA
CASSDGQPKNIQYF,TGTGCCAGCAGTGACGGACAGCCAAAAAACATTCAGTACTTC,TRBJ2-4,few,TRBV28,NA
CASGILGGNEQYF,TGCGCCAGCGGAATACTAGGGGGAAATGAGCAGTACTTC,TRBJ2-7,NA,TRBV5-1,NA
CSARDLAVISYEQYF,TGCAGTGCTAGGGACCTGGCAGTCATCTCCTACGAGCAGTACTTC,TRBJ2-7,NA,TRBV20-1,NA
CSVVRTGGPDTQYF,TGCAGCGTTGTGCGGACAGGGGGCCCAGATACGCAGTATTTT,TRBJ2-3,few,TRBV29-1,TRBD1
CASSYPGQGSYF,TGTGCCAGCAGTTACCCCGGACAGGGCTCGTACTTC,TRBJ2-7,few,TRBV6-6,TRBD1
CASSYVGGASHNEQYF,TGTGCCAGCAGTTACGTGGGGGGGGCGTCCCACAATGAGCAGTACTTC,TRBJ2-5,NA,TRBV6-2/TRBV6-3,NA